The entry that follows covers one TCR beta chain sequence. What it binds is not known. The sample is drawn from a study of human T cells and chemical hapten exposure. Study as a whole: Across the whole study, which lasted about 6 months, patients were given diphenylcyclopropenone on the scalp once a week. Study-level findings and limits: Donor immune responses may differ from healthy people's, since all donors had alopecia. Patch test score showed a positive correlation with PT1 expanded TCR counts.

The germline V and J ends were trimmed by 4 bases and 0 bases, with 5 bases remaining between them. This CDR3 region has 13 residues. Germline V gene data show CDR1 as MNHEY and CDR2 as SVGAGI. Via MiXCR, TCRdb re-called the RACE reads, giving one row per CDR3 protein. The sample carries roughly 86,000 distinct CDR3 sequences, approximately 10% recorded once. The time point is: patch test 1, 2 weeks after DPC sensitization. Treatment meaning: therapeutic diphenylcyclopropenone sensitization with weekly scalp DPC. Total RNA came from unfractionated whole blood. The chain uses TRBV6-5 and TRBJ2-3; D not certain. This receptor was taken from a man aged 40-50 years with alopecia areata. Some clones in this sample may be carry-over from other donors' samples. Here the sequenced sample was whole blood, taken in connection with sensitization to the hapten diphenylcyclopropenone (DPC). The CDR3 DNA reads TGTGCCAGCAGTTGGCGGAGCACAGATACGCAGTATTTT. Protein sequence: CASSWRSTDTQYF.